This T cell receptor (beta chain) was recorded in a study of cytomegalovirus exposure and HLA in healthy donors. PCR used 60 Vbeta primers and 13 Jbeta primers. TCRdb's copy holds only in-frame clones and misses some; the assay was immunoSEQ multiplex PCR. The table lists under 200,000 clones, roughly 80% of them singletons. Study results and caveats: Sequence variants that were highly shared formed a cluster that was likely a sequencing artifact. It was assumed in the presence/absence analyses that sequencing depth was roughly uniform across donors. The classifier reportedly diagnosed cytomegalovirus status with high specificity and sensitivity. Reportedly, a later analysis found an Asian-associated ancestry cluster had fewer N-insertions than the roughly 700-donor mean.

Comment on this clone: Its specificity is not known.

This receptor was obtained from a man aged 45-65 years in good health and CMV-seropositive. The sequencing sample was made of PBMCs.

The CDR3 sequence is CAWSVLWSGQGANTEAFF. Written as DNA, the CDR3 is TGTGCCTGGAGTGTACTCTGGTCGGGACAGGGGGCGAACACTGAAGCTTTCTTT. V gene TRBV30 combines with J gene TRBJ1-1; TRBD1 matches 12 bases. V was pared by 0 bases and J by 1 base, with 9 bases of the junction left unmatched. Germline CDR1 and CDR2: GTSNPN and SVGIG (reference sequence). The CDR3 covers 18 residues.